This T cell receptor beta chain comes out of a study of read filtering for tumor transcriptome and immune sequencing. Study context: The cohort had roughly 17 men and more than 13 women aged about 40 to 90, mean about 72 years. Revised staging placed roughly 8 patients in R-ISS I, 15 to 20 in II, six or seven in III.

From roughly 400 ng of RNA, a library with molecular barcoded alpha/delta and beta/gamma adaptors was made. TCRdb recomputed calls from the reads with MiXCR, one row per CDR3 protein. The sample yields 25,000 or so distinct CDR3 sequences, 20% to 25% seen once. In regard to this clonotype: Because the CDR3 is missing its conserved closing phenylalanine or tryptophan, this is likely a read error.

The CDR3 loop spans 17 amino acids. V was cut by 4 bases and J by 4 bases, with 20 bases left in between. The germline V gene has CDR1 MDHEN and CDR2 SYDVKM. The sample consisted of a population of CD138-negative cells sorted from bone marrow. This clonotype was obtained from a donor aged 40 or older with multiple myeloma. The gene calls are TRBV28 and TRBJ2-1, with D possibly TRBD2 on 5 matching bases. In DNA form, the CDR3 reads TGTGCCAGCAGTTGGCTAAAAACCGGGATAGCATACAATGAGCAGTTCCTC. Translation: CASSWLKTGIAYNEQFL.